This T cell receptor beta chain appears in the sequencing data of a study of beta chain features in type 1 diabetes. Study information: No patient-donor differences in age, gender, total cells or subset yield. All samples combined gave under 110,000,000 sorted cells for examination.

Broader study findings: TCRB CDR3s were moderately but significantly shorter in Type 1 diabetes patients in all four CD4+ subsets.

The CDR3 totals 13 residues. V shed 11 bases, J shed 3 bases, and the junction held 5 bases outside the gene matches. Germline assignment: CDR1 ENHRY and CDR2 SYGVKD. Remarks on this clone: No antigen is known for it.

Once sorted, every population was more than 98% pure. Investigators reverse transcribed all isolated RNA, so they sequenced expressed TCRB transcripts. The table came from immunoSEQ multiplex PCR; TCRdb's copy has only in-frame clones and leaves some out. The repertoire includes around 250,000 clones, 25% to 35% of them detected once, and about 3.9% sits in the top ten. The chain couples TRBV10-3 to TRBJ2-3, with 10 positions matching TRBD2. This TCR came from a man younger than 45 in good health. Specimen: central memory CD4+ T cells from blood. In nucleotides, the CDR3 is TGTGCCTCCCGGACTAGCGGTACAGATACGCAGTATTTT. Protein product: CASRTSGTDTQYF.